This paragraph reports one TCR beta chain. From germline, CDR1 is SQVTM and CDR2 ANQGSEA. The CDR3 spans 14 residues. V lost 4 bases to trimming and J lost 2 bases, with 15 bases between them. The sample is drawn from a study of blood T cell repertoires in COVID-19. Whole-study context: The origin of the acute and convalescent COVID-19 samples was the United States, Italy and Spain. Sample material is recorded as cDNA or gDNA derived from T cells, B-cell-depleted T cells, or PBMCs.

The data were produced by immunoSEQ multiplex PCR, yet TCRdb's version contains in-frame clones alone and is incomplete. The top ten hold around 4.5% of the sample, which has around 40,000 clones, nearly 90% seen once. In Seattle, patients joined the study during active infection and were tracked longitudinally. The chain has TRBV29-1 and TRBJ2-7; D is uncertain. Sequenced: peripheral blood. The origin of this receptor is a man in his 60s with COVID-19, enrolled during active disease. CDR3: CSVGGLVRAYEQYF. DNA for the CDR3: TGCAGCGTTGGCGGCCTGGTACGGGCCTACGAGCAGTACTTC.